These 20 T cell receptor beta chains were all obtained from the same sample, sequenced in a study of T-cell memory formation after mild COVID-19. From the 5' RACE reads, TCRdb called clonotypes with MiXCR, one entry per CDR3 protein. The repertoire holds about 350,000 distinct CDR3 sequences, with about 13% as singletons. The sequencing sample was made of PBMCs or a T cell subset sorted from them (not recorded which). The receptors were gathered from a man younger than 35 who had mild COVID-19 (a few samples of this study predate the infection). Cell type and time point are not known.

This sequence joins TRBV7-2 and TRBJ2-2; D remains unclear. Germline values: CDR1 SGHTA, CDR2 FQGNSA. The CDR3 loop spans 13 amino acids. V was pared by 5 bases and J by 0 bases, with 4 bases between. This CDR3 reads CASSTPNTGELFF. Written as DNA, the CDR3 is TGTGCCAGCAGCACCCCGAACACCGGGGAGCTGTTTTTT.

The chain couples TRBV28 to TRBJ1-2; perhaps TRBD1 as D (6 bases). CDR1 MDHEN and CDR2 SYDVKM come from the germline V gene. The CDR3 runs to 16 residues. V lost 4 bases to trimming and J lost 3 bases, with 18 bases between them. The CDR3 DNA follows: TGTGCCAGCAGTTCCTATCCCACACAGGGTTACTATGGCTACACCTTC. Protein sequence: CASSSYPTQGYYGYTF.

The chain uses TRBV4-3 and TRBJ1-3, with unresolved D. The ends were cut back, 4 bases at V and 3 bases at J, with 13 bases in the middle. Germline V gives CDR1 LGHNA, CDR2 YSLEER. CDR3 length: 15 residues. The CDR3 DNA is TGCGCCAGCAGCCTAGCCAGCGGGAATGGAAACACCATATATTTT. Its translation is CASSLASGNGNTIYF.

This clonotype was observed a handful of times. This sequence joins TRBV4-2 and TRBJ2-1; 9 positions agree with TRBD2. The germline gives CDR1 LGHNA, CDR2 YNFKEQ. V shed 4 bases and J 13 bases; nucleotides not matched to a gene: 17. The CDR3 length is 16 residues. This CDR3 is CASSLAGVGPGGSQFF. CDR3 DNA: TGTGCCAGCAGCCTAGCGGGGGTCGGTCCCGGGGGTTCCCAGTTCTTC.

This clonotype was counted many times. The J gene is TRBJ2-3, the V gene TRBV12-3 or TRBV12-4; TRBD1 might be the D (6 bases). This CDR3 has 13 residues. Trimming cost V 5 bases and J 3 bases, with 9 bases left between them. The CDR3 protein is CASSLGQTDTQYF. The CDR3 coding sequence is TGTGCCAGCAGTCTCGGACAGACAGATACGCAGTATTTT.

V gene TRBV24-1 combines with J gene TRBJ2-1, with a possible D match to TRBD2 (5 bases). V was trimmed by 6 bases and J by 7 bases, leaving 6 bases between them. This CDR3 is 11 amino acids long. The germline gives CDR1 KGHDR, CDR2 SFDVKD. The CDR3 DNA follows: TGTGCCACCAGTTCGGGAAATGAGCAGTTCTTC. This codes for CATSSGNEQFF.

The J gene is TRBJ2-5, the V gene TRBV5-1; 11 nucleotides align to TRBD2. The CDR3 spans 16 residues. V trimming: 4 bases; J trimming: 5 bases; junction bases outside the gene matches: 10. The germline gives CDR1 SGHRS, CDR2 YFSETQ. CDR3 DNA: TGCGCCAGCAGCCTGTCGGCTAGCGGGGGGATGGAGACCCAGTACTTC. It encodes CASSLSASGGMETQYF.

This clonotype has just a few counts. This chain uses TRBV4-1 with TRBJ1-4; TRBD1 agrees at 9 bases. CDR1 is MGHRA and CDR2 is YSYEKL in the germline V gene. The CDR3 extends over 16 amino acids. Unmatched junction bases numbered 8, after V lost 1 base and J lost 8 bases. The CDR3 DNA reads TGCGCCAGCAGCCAAGTGTGGACAGGGGATTGGGAAAAACTGTTTTTT. It specifies CASSQVWTGDWEKLFF.

The chain has TRBV4-3 and TRBJ1-6; no definite D call. The CDR3 totals 15 residues. Trimming stripped 0 bases from V and 4 bases from J, with 7 bases between. From germline, CDR1 is LGHNA and CDR2 YSLEER. The CDR3 is CASSQEGQYNSPLHF. The CDR3 bases are TGCGCCAGCAGCCAAGAGGGCCAGTATAATTCACCCCTCCACTTT.

This clonotype was seen at least ten times. The chain employs TRBV5-1 and TRBJ2-2, with no clear D. Between the trimmed V and J ends, which lost 2 bases and 0 bases, there was a span of 11 bases. Germline CDR1 and CDR2: SGHRS and YFSETQ. This CDR3 comprises 16 residues. The CDR3 is CASSFVEAANTGELFF. CDR3 coding DNA: TGCGCCAGCAGCTTCGTCGAGGCCGCGAACACCGGGGAGCTGTTTTTT.

This clonotype was counted between two and nine times. The chain uses TRBV10-3 and TRBJ2-1, with TRBD1 matching over 8 bases. Germline CDR1 and CDR2: ENHRY and SYGVKD. The trim removed 6 bases at V and 5 bases at J, leaving 0 bases unmatched. This CDR3 is built from 12 residues. The chain's CDR3 is CAIRTGDNEQFF. The CDR3 DNA is TGTGCCATCAGGACAGGGGACAATGAGCAGTTCTTC.

This clonotype was seen a handful of times. The V and J genes are TRBV12-3 or TRBV12-4 and TRBJ2-1; no clear D. Trimming shortened V by 7 bases and J by 9 bases, and 19 bases separated the two germline ends. This CDR3 contains 14 residues. DNA for the CDR3: TGTGCCAGCAAGTACTACCGGACCGGCGCTGAGCAGTTCTTC. Its translation: CASKYYRTGAEQFF.

This clonotype was counted only a few times. This sequence joins TRBV9 and TRBJ1-2; D is undetermined. Germline lookup yields CDR1 SGDLS and CDR2 YYNGEE. V lost 0 bases, J lost 5 bases, and 14 bases lay in between. This CDR3 region has 15 residues. CDR3 sequence: CASSVGLDPEYGYTF. In DNA form, the CDR3 reads TGTGCCAGCAGCGTAGGGCTGGACCCAGAGTATGGCTACACCTTC.

CDR3 nucleotides: TGCGCCAGCAGCCAAGTTGGAGTCAGGGCCTGGGGCTACACCTTC. Residues: CASSQVGVRAWGYTF. This rearrangement joins TRBV4-3 to TRBJ1-2; tentative D call: TRBD1 (5 bases). V was trimmed by 1 base and J by 8 bases, leaving 17 bases between them. Germline V gene sequence: CDR1 LGHNA, CDR2 YSLEER. This CDR3 comprises 15 residues.

The chain combines TRBV6-5 with TRBJ1-2, with D perhaps matching TRBD1 (5 bases). V lost 0 bases to trimming and J lost 9 bases, with 23 bases between them. CDR1 MNHEY and CDR2 SVGAGI come from the germline V gene. This CDR3 has 17 amino acids. The CDR3 here is CASSYSNFRGGSFSYTF. For the CDR3, the DNA is TGTGCCAGCAGTTACTCGAACTTTCGCGGGGGGTCGTTCAGCTACACCTTC.

Many counts were recorded for this clonotype. The gene calls are TRBV20-1 and TRBJ2-1; D gene ambiguous. Trimming pared 5 bases from V and 3 bases from J, leaving 17 bases between. The CDR3 consists of 15 residues. Looked up from germline, CDR1 is DFQATT and CDR2 is SNEGSKA (reference sequence). In DNA form, the CDR3 reads TGCAGTGCTTCGACTGGCCGTACATTCTACAATGAGCAGTTCTTC. This sequence encodes CSASTGRTFYNEQFF.

V is TRBV21-1 and J is TRBJ2-7; no DNA check was done on the table's D call, TRBD1. TRBV21-1 has pseudogene status. The CDR3 length is 13 residues. The CDR3: CAPGQGDSYEQYF. As DNA, the CDR3 is TGTGCCCCCGGGCAGGGGGACTCCTACGAGCAGTACTTC.

V and J are TRBV4-1 and TRBJ2-7; either TRBD1 or TRBD2 may fit D (5 bases each). The CDR3 totals 14 residues. Germline V gives CDR1 MGHRA, CDR2 YSYEKL. V lost 0 bases and J lost 7, with 13 bases in between. The CDR3 nucleotides read TGCGCCAGCAGCCAAGATCGAGGGGTCTGGGAGCAGTACTTC. It codes for CASSQDRGVWEQYF.

This clonotype was counted between two and nine times. The rearrangement uses TRBV5-4 and TRBJ2-3, with D perhaps TRBD1 (6 bases). The germline V and J ends were trimmed by 4 bases and 9 bases, with 24 bases remaining between them. The CDR3 is 16 residues long. CDR1 and CDR2 from the germline V gene are SGHNT and YYREEE (reference sequence). The CDR3 DNA reads as TGTGCCAGCAGCGGGCTCGCAGGGGTTGCCCAGAGGACGCAGTATTTT. It yields the protein CASSGLAGVAQRTQYF.

In its sample, this clonotype was seen a few times. The gene calls are TRBV7-8 and TRBJ1-4; tentative D call: TRBD1 (5 bases). The V end was cut by 8 bases, the J end by 7 bases, with 17 bases between. The CDR3 has 14 residues. In germline, CDR1 is SGHVS, CDR2 FQNEAQ. CDR3 in DNA: TGTGCCAGCGCGACCGGGGGGTTGGGTGAAAAACTGTTTTTT. Its protein is CASATGGLGEKLFF.